The 18 T cell receptor beta chains given below trace back to one sample, sequenced in a study of CXCR3-negative and CXCR3-positive naive CD8 T cells. cDNA libraries for TRB were generated by 5' RACE incorporating UMI labels. One entry per CDR3 protein, without DNA, is what TCRdb gives after re-calling the 5' RACE reads. The table lists under 9,500 distinct CDR3 sequences. The sequencing sample was made of naive CXCR3- CD8+ T cells from blood. Subset reported: CD45RO-CCR7+CD27+CD95- naive CD8+ T cells lacking CXCR3 (TNR3-). All receptors derive from a human donor in good health. Some clones in this sample may be carry-over from other donors' samples.

By frequency, this clonotype is medium-sized. This rearrangement joins TRBV28 to TRBJ2-1; the D call of TRBD1 rests on TCRdb alone, since no DNA is present to check it. The CDR3 has 13 amino acids. CDR1 is MDHEN, CDR2 SYDVKM, per germline. CDR3 amino acids: CASSPGTSNEQFF. The complete variable domain, with remaining parts taken from reference TRBV28 and TRBJ2-1, reads DVKVTQSSRYLVKRTGEKVFLECVQDMDHENMFWYRQDPGLGLRLIYFSYDVKMKEKGDIPEGYSVSREKKERFSLILESASTNQTSMYLCASSPGTSNEQFFGPGTRLTVL.

Considering frequency, this clonotype is medium-sized. This chain joins TRBV20-1 and TRBJ2-5. Germline V gene sequence: CDR1 DFQATT, CDR2 SNEGSKA (reference sequence). The CDR3 consists of 11 residues. The CDR3 sequence is CSARAFESQYF.

The chain has TRBV11-2 and TRBJ2-1; TCRdb outputs TRBD1, but without DNA this stays unchecked. The germline V gene has CDR1 SGHAT and CDR2 FQNNGV. CDR3 length: 18 residues. The CDR3 protein is CASSLLASGGSSYNEQFF. Supplemented by reference TRBV11-2 and TRBJ2-1, the full variable domain reads EAGVAQSPRYKIIEKRQSVAFWCNPISGHATLYWYQQILGQGPKLLIQFQNNGVVDDSQLPKDRFSAERLKGVDSTLKIQPAKLEDSAVYLCASSLLASGGSSYNEQFFGPGTRLTVL.

In terms of frequency, this clonotype is medium-sized. The chain combines TRBV20-1 with TRBJ2-3; the D gene TCRdb calls, TRBD1, cannot be checked with no DNA. The CDR3 contains 15 residues. Germline assignment: CDR1 DFQATT and CDR2 SNEGSKA (reference sequence). This CDR3 is CSAKGSLAGALTQYF.

This chain connects TRBV6-4 to TRBJ2-1; TCRdb returns TRBD2, unconfirmable since there is no DNA. Germline V gives CDR1 MRHNA, CDR2 SNTAGT. The CDR3 has 15 residues. CDR3 amino acids: CASSIVAGTYNEQFF.

This clonotype is called medium-sized (0.01 to 0.1%) based on its frequency. V usage is TRBV15 and J usage is TRBJ2-2; TCRdb indicates TRBD1, and absent DNA this call remains unverified. This CDR3 has 15 amino acids. CDR1 and CDR2 (germline): LNHNV, YYDKDF (reference sequence). The chain's CDR3 is CATSRDRSNTGELFF.

This clonotype shows up as medium-sized by frequency. This chain links TRBV20-1 with TRBJ1-6; TCRdb lists TRBD1, though no DNA is available to test this call. The CDR3 totals 17 residues. Germline V gives CDR1 DFQATT, CDR2 SNEGSKA (reference sequence). The CDR3 loop reads CSARDRDRSSYNSPLHF.

This clonotype is labeled medium-sized based on frequency. This chain connects TRBV10-3 to TRBJ2-1; the TCRdb D gene call, TRBD2, has no DNA to confirm it. The germline V gene has CDR1 ENHRY and CDR2 SYGVKD. The CDR3 is 15 amino acids. CDR3 protein: CAIKRGASGNDEQFF.

This rearrangement joins TRBV20-1 to TRBJ1-6; the D gene TCRdb calls, TRBD1, cannot be checked with no DNA. The CDR3 sequence is 11 residues long. The germline V gene has CDR1 DFQATT and CDR2 SNEGSKA (reference sequence). The CDR3 protein is CSAKDREGLHF.

This clonotype ranks as medium-sized (0.01 to 0.1%) in terms of frequency. The rearrangement uses TRBV4-1 and TRBJ2-7; TCRdb lists TRBD1, though no DNA is available to test this call. This CDR3 spans 11 amino acids. CDR1 MGHRA and CDR2 YSYEKL come from the germline V gene. The CDR3 region is CASSHPGEQYF.

According to its frequency, this clonotype is medium-sized. The V call is TRBV4-1, the J call TRBJ1-1. CDR1 MGHRA and CDR2 YSYEKL come from the germline V gene. CDR3 length: 13 amino acids. CDR3 sequence: CASSHAVDTEAFF.

This chain uses TRBV21-1 with TRBJ1-6; absent DNA, TCRdb's TRBD1 call cannot be checked. TRBV21-1 is classified as a pseudogene. There are 15 residues in the CDR3. Here the CDR3 reads CASSRRDRGGSPLHF.

V is TRBV3-1 and J is TRBJ2-1; with no DNA, the TCRdb D assignment of TRBD1 cannot be verified. This CDR3 has 14 amino acids. Germline assignment: CDR1 LGHDT and CDR2 YNNKEL (reference sequence). CDR3 region: CASSQEQGVREQFF.

This clonotype is labeled medium-sized based on frequency. V is TRBV4-1 and J is TRBJ2-1. The germline CDR1 and CDR2 sequences are MGHRA and YSYEKL. This CDR3 spans 15 amino acids. CDR3 amino acids: CASSQSLSSYNEQFF.

The chain uses TRBV20-1 and TRBJ2-3; without DNA, the TCRdb call of TRBD2 cannot be checked. The CDR3 length is 18 residues. CDR1 is DFQATT and CDR2 is SNEGSKA in the germline V gene (reference sequence). CDR3 amino acids: CSAIEGAAGGPGSDTQYF.

This clonotype is identified as medium-sized from frequency. This sequence joins TRBV19 and TRBJ2-2; TCRdb calls TRBD2, which cannot be checked without DNA. The germline V gene has CDR1 LNHDA and CDR2 SQIVND (reference sequence). The CDR3 is 14 amino acids. This CDR3 is CASSGLAPFGELFF.

This chain joins TRBV27 and TRBJ2-1; TCRdb returns TRBD2, unconfirmable since there is no DNA. The germline CDR1 and CDR2 sequences are MNHEY and SMNVEV (reference sequence). This CDR3 has 17 amino acids. The CDR3 reads CASSPELALSSYNEQFF.

V usage is TRBV7-6 and J usage is TRBJ2-1; TCRdb designates TRBD1, a call that cannot be tested without DNA. The CDR3 covers 16 residues. Germline V gene data show CDR1 as SGHVS and CDR2 as FNYEAQ. This CDR3 is CASSPRTPLVHNEQFF.